Below, 2 T cell receptor beta chains from the same sample are listed, as sequenced in a study of cytomegalovirus exposure and HLA in healthy donors. 60 Vbeta and 13 Jbeta primers were used in PCR. Assay used: immunoSEQ multiplex PCR; TCRdb lists only in-frame clones, some missing. Among about 120,000 clones listed, over 8.5% were seen once. Sequencing was done on a sample of PBMCs. The source is a woman between 35 and 50 years old in good health and CMV-seropositive.

The rearrangement links TRBV21-1 to TRBJ1-5; TRBD1, the D gene given by the table, was not confirmed from the DNA. TRBV21-1 is assigned pseudogene status. The CDR3 extends over 14 amino acids. CDR3 sequence (DNA): TGTGCCAGCAGCTGGGGGCAGGTGGGTCAGCCCCAGCATTTT. Translating it yields CASSWGQVGQPQHF.

This clone was seen a few times. V gene TRBV19 combines with J gene TRBJ1-5; TRBD1 matches at 7 bases. After removal of 4 bases from V and 0 bases from J, the junction contained 9 bases not matched to a gene. CDR1 is LNHDA and CDR2 is SQIVND in the germline V gene (reference sequence). CDR3 length: 17 residues. CDR3 bases: TGTGCCAGTAGTAGTGGGACAGCGAGACTTAGCAATCAGCCCCAGCATTTT. Its translation is CASSSGTARLSNQPQHF.